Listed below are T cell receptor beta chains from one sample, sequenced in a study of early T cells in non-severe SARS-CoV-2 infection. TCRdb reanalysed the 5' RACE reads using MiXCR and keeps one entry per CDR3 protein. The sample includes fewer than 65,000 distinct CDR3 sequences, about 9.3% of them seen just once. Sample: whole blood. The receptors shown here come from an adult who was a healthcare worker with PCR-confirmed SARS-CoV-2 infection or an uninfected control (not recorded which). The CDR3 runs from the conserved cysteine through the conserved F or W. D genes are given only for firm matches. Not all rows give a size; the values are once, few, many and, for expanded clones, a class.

CASSPPLAGPTEQYF | TGTGCCAGCAGCCCCCCTTTGGCAGGTCCTACCGAGCAGTACTTC | TRBJ2-7 | . | 15 | TRBV7-8 | .
CASSQTSPDEQYF | TGTGCCAGCAGCCAGACTAGTCCGGACGAGCAGTACTTC | TRBJ2-7 | many | 13 | TRBV9 | .
CASSEWAEPYGYTF | TGTGCCAGCAGTGAATGGGCAGAACCCTATGGCTACACCTTC | TRBJ1-2 | many | 14 | TRBV25-1 | .
CASSQTFSGTHSYEQYF | TGTGCCAGCAGCCAAACTTTTAGCGGGACGCACTCCTACGAGCAGTACTTC | TRBJ2-7 | many | 17 | TRBV4-2 | TRBD2
CASSSASGLRTGELFF | TGTGCCAGCAGCTCCGCTAGCGGCTTACGGACCGGGGAGCTGTTTTTT | TRBJ2-2 | many | 16 | TRBV13 | TRBD2
CSAKAGITYNEQFF | TGCAGTGCAAAAGCGGGGATCACCTACAATGAGCAGTTCTTC | TRBJ2-1 | many | 14 | TRBV20-1 | TRBD2
CSVFEAGGAEQYF | TGCAGTGTATTTGAAGCGGGAGGCGCCGAGCAGTACTTC | TRBJ2-7 | . | 13 | TRBV20-1 | TRBD2
CSVEGQGIHTF | TGCAGCGTTGAAGGGCAGGGGATTCACACCTTC | TRBJ1-2 | many | 11 | TRBV29-1 | .
CASSYRTAANSPLHF | TGTGCCAGCAGCTATCGGACAGCGGCCAATTCACCCCTCCACTTT | TRBJ1-6 | few | 15 | TRBV3-1 | .
CASSYSPGISYEQYF | TGTGCCAGCAGTTACTCACCAGGCATTTCCTACGAGCAGTACTTC | TRBJ2-7 | many | 15 | TRBV6-5 | .
CSAETVTDTQYF | TGCAGCGCCGAAACGGTCACAGATACGCAGTATTTT | TRBJ2-3 | many | 12 | TRBV29-1 | .
CSASRTESNSPLHF | TGCAGTGCTAGTAGGACCGAAAGTAATTCACCCCTCCACTTT | TRBJ1-6 | few | 14 | TRBV20-1 | .
CAWSHSTGELFF | TGTGCCTGGAGTCACTCTACCGGGGAGCTGTTTTTT | TRBJ2-2 | few | 12 | TRBV30 | .
CATQLAAYEQYF | TGTGCCACCCAACTAGCCGCCTACGAGCAGTACTTC | TRBJ2-7 | few | 12 | TRBV7-9 | .
CASSRSGTSGTYNEQFF | TGCGCCAGCAGCCGGTCGGGGACTAGCGGGACATACAATGAGCAGTTCTTC | TRBJ2-1 | . | 17 | TRBV4-3 | TRBD2
CASSHGGTQYF | TGTGCCAGCAGCCATGGGGGCACGCAGTATTTT | TRBJ2-3 | many | 11 | TRBV11-2 | .
CASSPGTGSYEQYF | TGTGCCAGCAGCCCCGGGACAGGGTCCTACGAGCAGTACTTC | TRBJ2-7 | many | 14 | TRBV11-2 | TRBD1
CASRSGTSGRNEQFF | TGTGCCAGCAGATCCGGGACTAGCGGGAGAAATGAGCAGTTCTTC | TRBJ2-1 | many | 15 | TRBV12-3/TRBV12-4 | TRBD2
CASSRTSSEQYF | TGTGCCAGCAGTAGGACTAGCTCCGAGCAGTACTTC | TRBJ2-7 | few | 12 | TRBV12-3/TRBV12-4 | TRBD2
CASSQTGQGTHEQYF | TGTGCCAGCAGCCAAACCGGACAGGGGACCCACGAGCAGTACTTC | TRBJ2-7 | . | 15 | TRBV3-1 | TRBD1
CASSAAGGTEAFF | TGTGCCAGCAGTGCCGCCGGGGGCACTGAAGCTTTCTTT | TRBJ1-1 | few | 13 | TRBV6-4 | .
CASSLESTPSYEQYF | TGCGCCAGCAGCTTGGAGTCGACGCCCTCCTACGAGCAGTACTTC | TRBJ2-7 | many | 15 | TRBV5-1 | .
CASSLTGAQETQYF | TGTGCCAGCAGCTTGACAGGGGCTCAGGAGACCCAGTACTTC | TRBJ2-5 | many | 14 | TRBV5-5 | TRBD1
CASSADIRRQGGWTYNEQFF | TGTGCCAGCAGCGCCGATATCCGTAGACAGGGGGGTTGGACCTACAATGAGCAGTTCTTC | TRBJ2-1 | many | 20 | TRBV5-5 | TRBD1
CASSPWTSGSTGELFF | TGTGCCAGCAGTCCTTGGACTAGCGGGAGCACCGGGGAGCTGTTTTTT | TRBJ2-2 | few | 16 | TRBV12-3/TRBV12-4 | TRBD2
CASSLWIRQGSQETQYF | TGTGCCAGCAGCTTATGGATTCGACAGGGCAGCCAAGAGACCCAGTACTTC | TRBJ2-5 | many | 17 | TRBV11-2 | TRBD1
CASRPQAGQIGELFF | TGTGCCAGCCGACCACAGGCAGGGCAAATCGGGGAGCTGTTTTTT | TRBJ2-2 | few | 15 | TRBV7-2 | .
CASTPPGLNTEAFF | TGCGCCAGCACCCCCCCAGGGTTGAACACTGAAGCTTTCTTT | TRBJ1-1 | many | 14 | TRBV10-2 | .
CSARPGNYGYTF | TGCAGTGCTAGACCAGGAAACTATGGCTACACCTTC | TRBJ1-2 | few | 12 | TRBV20-1 | .
CASTFGEVNTQYF | TGTGCCAGCACCTTTGGAGAGGTTAATACGCAGTATTTT | TRBJ2-3 | . | 13 | TRBV2 | .
CASSPDRDTQYF | TGTGCCAGCAGCCCCGACCGAGATACGCAGTATTTT | TRBJ2-3 | few | 12 | TRBV7-9 | .
CASKRQGFGLHSYTF | TGTGCCAGCAAAAGACAGGGGTTTGGGCTACATAGCTACACCTTC | TRBJ1-2 | few | 15 | TRBV27 | TRBD1
CASSLGNRAGGGELFF | TGTGCCAGCAGCTTGGGGAACAGGGCGGGAGGCGGGGAGCTGTTTTTT | TRBJ2-2 | many | 16 | TRBV7-2 | TRBD2
CATSRDLGRDYGYTF | TGTGCCACCAGCAGAGATCTTGGCAGGGACTATGGCTACACCTTC | TRBJ1-2 | many | 15 | TRBV15 | .
CSARGLAGGYHGELFF | TGCAGTGCTAGGGGACTAGCGGGAGGGTATCACGGGGAGCTGTTTTTT | TRBJ2-2 | few | 16 | TRBV20-1 | TRBD2
CASSPDRVRTDTQYF | TGTGCCAGCAGCCCAGACAGGGTACGCACAGATACGCAGTATTTT | TRBJ2-3 | . | 15 | TRBV5-4 | TRBD1
CATSDIVLETQYF | TGTGCCACCAGTGACATAGTACTAGAGACCCAGTACTTC | TRBJ2-5 | . | 13 | TRBV24-1 | .
CASSSWGTDTGELFF | TGTGCCAGCAGTTCATGGGGGACAGACACCGGGGAGCTGTTTTTT | TRBJ2-2 | few | 15 | TRBV27 | TRBD1
CASSPSRGLASTGELFF | TGTGCCAGCAGTCCTAGCAGGGGACTAGCGAGCACCGGGGAGCTGTTTTTT | TRBJ2-2 | few | 17 | TRBV11-3 | TRBD2
CASSRSGRAFYNEQFF | TGTGCCAGCAGTCGAAGCGGGAGGGCATTCTACAATGAGCAGTTCTTC | TRBJ2-1 | . | 16 | TRBV12-3/TRBV12-4 | TRBD2
CASRDISSYEQYF | TGTGCCAGCCGGGACATAAGCTCCTACGAGCAGTACTTC | TRBJ2-7 | . | 13 | TRBV6-5 | .
CASSPTRKTVWGAFF | TGTGCCAGCAGTCCGACGCGAAAGACGGTTTGGGGAGCTTTCTTT | TRBJ1-1 | many | 15 | TRBV28 | .
CSVEDLGNEQFF | TGCAGCGTTGAAGATCTGGGCAATGAGCAGTTCTTC | TRBJ2-1 | many | 12 | TRBV29-1 | .
CASRRTTEAFF | TGTGCCAGCAGGCGGACCACTGAAGCTTTCTTT | TRBJ1-1 | many | 11 | TRBV7-9 | .
CASSQVEQDQSLF | TGTGCCAGCAGCCAAGTCGAGCAGGACCAATCCCTCTTC | TRBJ1-2 | many | 13 | TRBV4-2 | .